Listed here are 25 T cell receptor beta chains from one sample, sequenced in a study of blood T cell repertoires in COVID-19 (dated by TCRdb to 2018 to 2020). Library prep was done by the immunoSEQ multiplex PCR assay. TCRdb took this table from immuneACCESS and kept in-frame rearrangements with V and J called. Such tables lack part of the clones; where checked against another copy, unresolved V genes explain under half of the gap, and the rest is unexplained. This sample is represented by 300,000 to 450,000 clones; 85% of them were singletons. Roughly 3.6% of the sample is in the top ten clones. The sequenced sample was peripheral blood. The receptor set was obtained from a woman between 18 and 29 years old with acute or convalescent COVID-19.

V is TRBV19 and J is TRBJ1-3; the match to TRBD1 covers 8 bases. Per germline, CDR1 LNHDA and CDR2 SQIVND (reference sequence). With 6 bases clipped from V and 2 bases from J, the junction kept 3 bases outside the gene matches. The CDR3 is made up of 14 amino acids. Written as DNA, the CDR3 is TGTGCCAGTAGCGACAGGGGAACTGGAAACACCATATATTTT. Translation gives CASSDRGTGNTIYF.

The CDR3: CASSPGRQGVDTEAFF. CDR3 DNA sequence: TGTGCCAGCAGCCCCGGTCGACAGGGGGTGGACACTGAAGCTTTCTTT. The chain has TRBV7-9 and TRBJ1-1; 9 nucleotides agree with TRBD1. With V trimmed by 5 bases and J by 3 bases, 10 bases remained unmatched. The length of the CDR3 is 16 residues. Germline values: CDR1 SEHNR, CDR2 FQNEAQ (reference sequence).

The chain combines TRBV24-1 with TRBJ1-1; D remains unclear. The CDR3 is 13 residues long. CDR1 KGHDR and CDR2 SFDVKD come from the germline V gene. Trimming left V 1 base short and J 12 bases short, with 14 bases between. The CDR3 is CATSDFPRTGTFF. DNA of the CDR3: TGTGCCACCAGTGATTTTCCCCGGACTGGAACTTTCTTT.

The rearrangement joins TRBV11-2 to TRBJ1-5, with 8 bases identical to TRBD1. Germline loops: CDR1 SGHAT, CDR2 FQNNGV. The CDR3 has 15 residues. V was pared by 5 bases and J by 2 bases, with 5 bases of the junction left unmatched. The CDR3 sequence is CASSTQGAGNQPQHF. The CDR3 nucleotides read TGTGCCAGCAGCACCCAGGGGGCAGGCAATCAGCCCCAGCATTTT.

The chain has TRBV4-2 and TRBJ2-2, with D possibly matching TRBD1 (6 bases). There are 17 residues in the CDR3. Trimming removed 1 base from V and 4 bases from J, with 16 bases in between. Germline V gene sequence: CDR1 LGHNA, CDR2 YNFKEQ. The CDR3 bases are TGTGCCAGCAGCCAAGTTGGGGCAGGGGCCGGCACCGGGGAGCTGTTTTTT. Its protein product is CASSQVGAGAGTGELFF.

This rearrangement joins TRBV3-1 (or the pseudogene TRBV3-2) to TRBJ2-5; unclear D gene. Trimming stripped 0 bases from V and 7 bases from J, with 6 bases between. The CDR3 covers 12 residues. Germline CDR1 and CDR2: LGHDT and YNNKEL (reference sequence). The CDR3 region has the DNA TGTGCCAGCAGCCAAGATACGGGGACCCAGTACTTC. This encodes CASSQDTGTQYF.

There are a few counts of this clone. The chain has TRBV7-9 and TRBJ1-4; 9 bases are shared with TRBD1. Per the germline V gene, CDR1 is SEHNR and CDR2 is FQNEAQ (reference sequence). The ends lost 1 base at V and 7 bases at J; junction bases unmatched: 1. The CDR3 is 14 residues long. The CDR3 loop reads CASSLGTGAEKLFF. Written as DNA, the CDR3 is TGTGCCAGCAGCTTAGGGACAGGGGCTGAAAAACTGTTTTTT. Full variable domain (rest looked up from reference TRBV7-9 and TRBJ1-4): DTGVSQNPRHKITKRGQNVTFRCDPISEHNRLYWYRQTLGQGPEFLTYFQNEAQLEKSRLLSDRFSAERPKGSFSTLEIQRTEQGDSAMYLCASSLGTGAEKLFFGSGTQLSVL.

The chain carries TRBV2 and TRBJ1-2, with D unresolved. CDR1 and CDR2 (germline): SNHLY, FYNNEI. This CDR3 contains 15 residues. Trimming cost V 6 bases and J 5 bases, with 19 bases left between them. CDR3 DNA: TGTGCCAGCAGCACTACCCCCGGGTCCCGATATGGCTACACCTTC. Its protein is CASSTTPGSRYGYTF.

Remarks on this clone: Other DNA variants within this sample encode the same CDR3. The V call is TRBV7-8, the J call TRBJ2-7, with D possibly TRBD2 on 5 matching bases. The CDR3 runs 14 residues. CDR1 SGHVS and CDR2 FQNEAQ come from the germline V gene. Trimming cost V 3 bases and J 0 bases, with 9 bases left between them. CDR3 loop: CASSFRGHSYEQYF. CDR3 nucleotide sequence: TGTGCCAGCAGCTTTAGAGGGCACTCCTACGAGCAGTACTTC.

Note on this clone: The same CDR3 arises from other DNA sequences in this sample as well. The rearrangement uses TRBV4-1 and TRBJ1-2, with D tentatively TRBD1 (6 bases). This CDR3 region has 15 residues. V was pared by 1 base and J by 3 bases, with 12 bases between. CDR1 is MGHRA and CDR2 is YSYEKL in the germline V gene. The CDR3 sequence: CASSQGSGGDYGYTF. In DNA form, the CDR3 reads TGCGCCAGCAGCCAAGGATCGGGGGGCGACTATGGCTACACCTTC.

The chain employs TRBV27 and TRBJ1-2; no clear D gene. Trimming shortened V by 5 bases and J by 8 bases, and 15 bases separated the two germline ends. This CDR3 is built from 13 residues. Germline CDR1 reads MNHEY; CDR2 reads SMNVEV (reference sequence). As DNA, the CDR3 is TGTGCCAGCAGTCCCGACCTACCTAGCGGCTACACCTTC. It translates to CASSPDLPSGYTF.

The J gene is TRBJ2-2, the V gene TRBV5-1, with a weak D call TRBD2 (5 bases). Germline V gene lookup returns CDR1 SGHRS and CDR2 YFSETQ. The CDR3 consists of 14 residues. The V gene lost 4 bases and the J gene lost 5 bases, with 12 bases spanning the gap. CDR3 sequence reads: CASSPVSGTGELFF. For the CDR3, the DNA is TGCGCCAGCAGCCCGGTTTCGGGGACCGGGGAGCTGTTTTTT.

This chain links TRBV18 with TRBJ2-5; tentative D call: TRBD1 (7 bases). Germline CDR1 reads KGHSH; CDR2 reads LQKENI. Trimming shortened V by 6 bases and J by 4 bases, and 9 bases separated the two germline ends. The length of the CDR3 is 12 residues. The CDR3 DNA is TGTGCCAGCTCGCGGGACAGAGAGACCCAGTACTTC. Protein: CASSRDRETQYF.

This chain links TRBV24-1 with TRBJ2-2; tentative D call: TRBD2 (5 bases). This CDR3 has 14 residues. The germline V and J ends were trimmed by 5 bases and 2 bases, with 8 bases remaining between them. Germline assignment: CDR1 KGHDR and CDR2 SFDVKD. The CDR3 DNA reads TGTGCCACCAGTGTCCCTAGCAACACCGGGGAGCTGTTTTTT. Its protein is CATSVPSNTGELFF.

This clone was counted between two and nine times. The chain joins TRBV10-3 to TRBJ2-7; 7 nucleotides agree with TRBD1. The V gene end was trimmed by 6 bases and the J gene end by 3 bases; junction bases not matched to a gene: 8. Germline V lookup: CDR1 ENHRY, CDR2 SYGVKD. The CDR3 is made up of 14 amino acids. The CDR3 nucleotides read TGTGCCATCAGGGCATCCGGGACAGACTACGAGCAGTACTTC. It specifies CAIRASGTDYEQYF.

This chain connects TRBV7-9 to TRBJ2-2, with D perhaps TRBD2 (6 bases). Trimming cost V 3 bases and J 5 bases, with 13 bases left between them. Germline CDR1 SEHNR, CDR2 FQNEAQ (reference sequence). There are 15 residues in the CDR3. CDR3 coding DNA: TGTGCCAGCAGCTTTCCCGGGAGTCTGACCGGGGAGCTGTTTTTT. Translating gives CASSFPGSLTGELFF.

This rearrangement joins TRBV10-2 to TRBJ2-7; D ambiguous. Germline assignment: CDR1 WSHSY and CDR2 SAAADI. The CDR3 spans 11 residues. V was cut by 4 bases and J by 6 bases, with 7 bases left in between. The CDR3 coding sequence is TGCGCCAGCAGTGGAGAGGCCGAGCAGTACTTC. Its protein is CASSGEAEQYF.

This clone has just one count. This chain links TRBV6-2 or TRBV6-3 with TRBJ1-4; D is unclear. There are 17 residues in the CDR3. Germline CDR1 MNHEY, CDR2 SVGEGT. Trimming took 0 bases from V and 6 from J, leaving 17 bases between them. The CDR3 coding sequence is TGTGCCAGCAGTTACTCGAGGGCTAGGACTTATGATGAAAAACTGTTTTTT. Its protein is CASSYSRARTYDEKLFF.

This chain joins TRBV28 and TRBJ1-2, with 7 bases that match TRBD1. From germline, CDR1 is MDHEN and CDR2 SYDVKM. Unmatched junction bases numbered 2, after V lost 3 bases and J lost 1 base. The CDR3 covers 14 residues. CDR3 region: CASSLQGVNYGYTF. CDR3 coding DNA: TGTGCCAGCAGTTTGCAGGGGGTTAACTATGGCTACACCTTC.

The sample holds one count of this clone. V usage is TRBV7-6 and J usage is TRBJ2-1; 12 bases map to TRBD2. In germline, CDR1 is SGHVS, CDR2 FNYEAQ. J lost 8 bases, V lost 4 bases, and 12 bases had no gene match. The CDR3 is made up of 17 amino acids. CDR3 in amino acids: CASSSRLAGDVGDEQFF. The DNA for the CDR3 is TGTGCCAGCAGCTCACGACTAGCGGGAGACGTGGGAGATGAGCAGTTCTTC.

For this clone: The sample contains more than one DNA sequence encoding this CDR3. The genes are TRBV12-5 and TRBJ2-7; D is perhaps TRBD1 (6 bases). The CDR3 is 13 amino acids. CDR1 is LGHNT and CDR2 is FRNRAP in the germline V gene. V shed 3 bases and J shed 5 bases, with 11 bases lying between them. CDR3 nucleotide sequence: TGTGCTAGTGGTTTAGGGGGTAGGAACGAGCAGTACTTC. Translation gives CASGLGGRNEQYF.

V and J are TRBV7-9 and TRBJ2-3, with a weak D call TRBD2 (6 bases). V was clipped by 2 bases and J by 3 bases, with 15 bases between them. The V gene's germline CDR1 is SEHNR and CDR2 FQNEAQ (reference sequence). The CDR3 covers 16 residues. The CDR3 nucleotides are TGTGCCAGCAGCTTAATTGTTATCCGGGGGACAGATACGCAGTATTTT. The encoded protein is CASSLIVIRGTDTQYF.

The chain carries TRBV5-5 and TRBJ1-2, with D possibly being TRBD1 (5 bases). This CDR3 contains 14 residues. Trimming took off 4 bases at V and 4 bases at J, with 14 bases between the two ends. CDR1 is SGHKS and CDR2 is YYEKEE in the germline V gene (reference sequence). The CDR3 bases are TGTGCCAGCAGCCCCTGGACAAATTCCTATGGCTACACCTTC. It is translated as CASSPWTNSYGYTF.

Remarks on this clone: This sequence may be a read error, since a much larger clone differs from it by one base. The CDR3 protein is CTSSRGDSLNEKLFF. The CDR3 DNA reads TGCACCAGCAGCAGGGGGGACAGCTTAAATGAAAAACTGTTTTTT. This chain uses TRBV5-1 with TRBJ1-4, with 7 bases aligning to TRBD1. The germline CDR1 and CDR2 sequences are SGHRS and YFSETQ. The CDR3 contains 15 residues.

CDR3 nucleotides: TGTGCCAGCAGCCGTTCGAGGACAGGGGGCCTACACGTCCTGACTTTC. This sequence encodes CASSRSRTGGLHVLTF. The chain joins TRBV27 to TRBJ2-6; TRBD1 matches at 11 bases. CDR3 size: 16 residues. Germline V gene sequence: CDR1 MNHEY, CDR2 SMNVEV (reference sequence). V shed 6 bases and J 11 bases; nucleotides not matched to a gene: 12.